This T cell receptor beta chain was obtained from a study of blood T cell repertoires in COVID-19. Study background: From the United States, Italy and Spain came samples of acute and convalescent COVID-19. In each case, the material was cDNA or gDNA derived from T cells, B-cell-depleted T cells, or PBMCs.

How the authors handled the data: Amplification of reference gene primers was used by the study to estimate nucleated cell counts. Sequencing was performed with immunoSEQ multiplex PCR; in TCRdb, only in-frame clones are kept and a portion is missing. From that table come the V and J calls and clone size; the DNA was used to work out D and trimming. In the table there are over 200,000 clones, around 85% of which are singletons. This clonotype originated in a human donor in a cohort sampled during active COVID-19. The sequenced material came from peripheral blood.

CDR3 DNA: TGTGCCAGCAGCGTCGGTGTCGGGTCTAACTATGGCTACACCTTC. This translates into CASSVGVGSNYGYTF. This rearrangement joins TRBV9 to TRBJ1-2; D unresolved. CDR1 is SGDLS and CDR2 is YYNGEE in the germline V gene. V was pared by 2 bases and J by 0 bases, with 11 bases between. The CDR3 consists of 15 residues.